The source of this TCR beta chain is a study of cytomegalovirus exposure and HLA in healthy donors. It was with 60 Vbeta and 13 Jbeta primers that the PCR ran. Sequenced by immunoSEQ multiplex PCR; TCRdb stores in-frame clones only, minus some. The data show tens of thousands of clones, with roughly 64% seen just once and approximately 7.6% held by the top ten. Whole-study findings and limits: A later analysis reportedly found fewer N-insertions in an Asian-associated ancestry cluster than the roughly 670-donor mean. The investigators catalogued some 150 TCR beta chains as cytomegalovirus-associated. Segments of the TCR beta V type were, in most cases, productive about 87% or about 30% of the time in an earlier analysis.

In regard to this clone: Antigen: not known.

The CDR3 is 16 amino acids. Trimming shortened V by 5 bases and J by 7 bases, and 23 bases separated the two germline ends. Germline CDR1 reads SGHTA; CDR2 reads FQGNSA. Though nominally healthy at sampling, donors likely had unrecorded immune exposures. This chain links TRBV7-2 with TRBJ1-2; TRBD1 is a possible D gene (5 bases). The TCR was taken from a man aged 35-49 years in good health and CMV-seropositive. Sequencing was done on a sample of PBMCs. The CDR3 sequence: CASSVSSRPGWGGYTF. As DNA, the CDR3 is TGTGCCAGCAGCGTCTCCTCCAGGCCAGGGTGGGGTGGCTACACCTTC.